This T cell receptor beta chain comes out of a study of T cell changes during pregnancy in multiple sclerosis. Profiling relied on immunoSEQ multiplex PCR, and the TCRdb table lists in-frame clones only, not all of them. Here the sample spans 40,000 to 55,000 clones, around 89% being singletons. CDR1 and CDR2 from the germline V gene are SNHLY and FYNNEI. V lost 8 bases, J lost 8 bases, and 15 bases lay in between. CDR3 size: 12 residues. Sequencing used CD8+ T cells from peripheral blood mononuclear cells, obtained in the second trimester of pregnancy. The J gene is TRBJ1-2, the V gene TRBV2, with D possibly TRBD1 on 6 matching bases. This sequence was found in a female donor with multiple sclerosis, enrolled in a pregnancy study. CDR3: CASSLGAKGYTF. The CDR3 DNA is TGTGCCAGCTCGTTGGGGGCTAAGGGCTACACCTTC.